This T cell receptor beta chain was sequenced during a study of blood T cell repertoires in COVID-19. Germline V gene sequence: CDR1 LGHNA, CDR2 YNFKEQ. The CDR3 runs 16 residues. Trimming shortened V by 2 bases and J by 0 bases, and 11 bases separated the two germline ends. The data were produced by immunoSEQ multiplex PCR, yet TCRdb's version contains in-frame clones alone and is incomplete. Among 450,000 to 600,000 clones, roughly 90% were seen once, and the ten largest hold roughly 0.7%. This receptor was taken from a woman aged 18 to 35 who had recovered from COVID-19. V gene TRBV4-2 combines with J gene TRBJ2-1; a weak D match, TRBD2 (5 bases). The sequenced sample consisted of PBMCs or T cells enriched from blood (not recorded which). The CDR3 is CASSQSPGFSYNEQFF. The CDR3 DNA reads TGTGCCAGCAGCCAATCCCCGGGGTTCTCCTACAATGAGCAGTTCTTC.